The entry that follows covers one TCR beta chain sequence. The sample is drawn from a study of blood T cell repertoires in COVID-19. Study background: Samples taken during acute and convalescent COVID-19 were collected in the United States, Italy and Spain. Sources were T cells, B-cell-depleted T cells, or PBMCs; the material itself was cDNA or gDNA.

Sequencing used immunoSEQ multiplex PCR; TCRdb keeps in-frame clones, though not all of them. The sample has approximately 350,000 clones, around 83% seen once; the top ten hold less than 6%. The clonotype originates from a woman aged 45-59 years who had recovered from COVID-19. Sequenced sample: PBMCs or T cells enriched from blood (not recorded which).

CDR3 in DNA: TGTGCCAGCAGCTTAGCTAGCGGTGAGCAGTTCTTC. This translates into CASSLASGEQFF. V is TRBV7-2 and J is TRBJ2-1; a weak D match, TRBD2 (6 bases). Per germline, CDR1 SGHTA and CDR2 FQGNSA. The CDR3 is made up of 12 amino acids. Between the trimmed V and J ends, which lost 0 bases and 9 bases, there was a span of 6 bases.